Below, 25 T cell receptor beta chains from the same sample are listed, as sequenced in a study of blood T cell repertoires in COVID-19. Clones were sequenced by immunoSEQ multiplex PCR, and TCRdb holds only the in-frame ones, with some missing. The data show over 250,000 clones, about 80% seen once. Sequenced: peripheral blood. These TCRs come from a woman aged 45-65 years who had recovered from COVID-19.

The chain combines TRBV5-1 with TRBJ2-7; D not resolved. There are 14 residues in the CDR3. V dropped 10 bases and J dropped 2 bases, with 19 bases sitting between them. From germline, CDR1 is SGHRS and CDR2 YFSETQ. The CDR3 region is CASHPLGSAYEQYF. In DNA form, the CDR3 reads TGCGCCTCCCACCCGCTTGGCAGCGCCTACGAGCAGTACTTC.

The chain has TRBV7-2 and TRBJ1-4; tentative D call: TRBD1 (6 bases). The germline CDR1 and CDR2 sequences are SGHTA and FQGNSA. V shed 1 base and J shed 9 bases, with 15 bases lying between them. This CDR3 has 15 amino acids. The CDR3 spells CASSLVRDIDQKLFF. CDR3 nucleotide sequence: TGTGCCAGCAGCTTAGTCCGGGACATCGATCAAAAACTGTTTTTT.

The chain couples TRBV19 to TRBJ2-4; 13 positions agree with TRBD2. The germline V gene encodes CDR1 LNHDA and CDR2 SQIVND (reference sequence). The CDR3 covers 17 residues. V lost 7 bases and J lost 1; bases outside the gene matches: 7. CDR3 in amino acids: CASTGLAGVEAKNIQYF. Here the CDR3 DNA reads TGTGCCAGTACCGGACTAGCGGGAGTAGAGGCCAAAAACATTCAGTACTTC. Together with reference TRBV19 and TRBJ2-4, the CDR3 gives the full variable domain: DGGITQSPKYLFRKEGQNVTLSCEQNLNHDAMYWYRQDPGQGLRLIYYSQIVNDFQKGDIAEGYSVSREKKESFPLTVTSAQKNPTAFYLCASTGLAGVEAKNIQYFGAGTRLSVL.

This chain uses TRBV6-2 or TRBV6-3 with TRBJ2-7, with D tentatively TRBD1 (6 bases). Germline values: CDR1 MNHEY, CDR2 SVGEGT. The CDR3 runs 12 residues. Trimming took off 5 bases at V and 3 bases at J, with 8 bases between the two ends. CDR3 in amino acids: CASSDRFYEQYF. CDR3 coding DNA: TGTGCCAGCAGTGACAGGTTCTACGAGCAGTACTTC.

As regards this clone: This specimen includes other DNA sequences encoding the same CDR3. This sequence joins TRBV18 and TRBJ2-5; weak D call: TRBD2 (6 bases). The V and J ends lost 0 bases and 2 bases respectively, with 7 bases between them. This CDR3 is 14 amino acids long. The germline V gene encodes CDR1 KGHSH and CDR2 LQKENI. Here the CDR3 reads CASSPPGLQETQYF. The CDR3 region has the DNA TGTGCCAGCTCACCACCCGGACTACAAGAGACCCAGTACTTC.

This clone was picked up one time. This chain connects TRBV5-1 to TRBJ2-7; tentatively, D is TRBD2 (5 bases). Trimming took 5 bases from V and 0 from J, leaving 9 bases between them. The germline V gene encodes CDR1 SGHRS and CDR2 YFSETQ. The CDR3 contains 13 residues. The CDR3 protein is CASRNTSSYEQYF. The CDR3 region has the DNA TGCGCCAGCAGGAACACTAGCTCCTACGAGCAGTACTTC. The whole variable domain, filled in from reference TRBV5-1 and TRBJ2-7, reads KAGVTQTPRYLIKTRGQQVTLSCSPISGHRSVSWYQQTPGQGLQFLFEYFSETQRNKGNFPGRFSGRQFSNSRSEMNVSTLELGDSALYLCASRNTSSYEQYFGPGTRLTVT.

The chain has TRBV20-1 and TRBJ1-1, with D maybe TRBD1 (5 bases). Germline CDR1 DFQATT, CDR2 SNEGSKA (reference sequence). There are 13 residues in the CDR3. Trimming took 3 bases from V and 1 from J, leaving 9 bases between them. DNA for the CDR3: TGCAGTGCTAGTCAGGGCCGGAACACTGAAGCTTTCTTT. Protein sequence: CSASQGRNTEAFF.

The chain links TRBV5-1 to TRBJ1-4; 10 nucleotides line up with TRBD1. The junction had 3 bases not matched to a gene; V was cut back by 3 bases and J by 4 bases. This CDR3 is built from 15 residues. Germline values: CDR1 SGHRS, CDR2 YFSETQ. This chain's CDR3 is CASSYGTGVNEKLFF. The CDR3 nucleotides are TGCGCCAGCAGCTACGGGACAGGGGTTAATGAAAAACTGTTTTTT.

This chain links TRBV2 with TRBJ2-3; 9 bases agree with TRBD2. With 6 bases clipped from V and 0 bases from J, the junction kept 7 bases outside the gene matches. CDR3 size: 16 residues. Looked up from germline, CDR1 is SNHLY and CDR2 is FYNNEI. This CDR3 is CASRSAGGPSTDTQYF. The CDR3 DNA reads TGTGCCAGCAGGAGCGCGGGGGGGCCGAGCACAGATACGCAGTATTTT.

The chain carries TRBV18 and TRBJ1-3, with D possibly TRBD1 on 6 matching bases. The germline V gene has CDR1 KGHSH and CDR2 LQKENI. This CDR3 has 18 residues. V lost 3 bases and J lost 0, with 18 bases in between. The CDR3 region has the DNA TGTGCCAGCTCACCGCAACGGGGGGCATCGGACTCTGGAAACACCATATATTTT. This sequence encodes CASSPQRGASDSGNTIYF.

This clone appeared once. V and J are TRBV5-4 and TRBJ1-1, with D tentatively TRBD1 (5 bases). V was shortened by 4 bases and J by 1 base, with 14 bases between the two germline ends. The CDR3 sequence is 15 residues long. Germline loops: CDR1 SGHNT, CDR2 YYREEE (reference sequence). CDR3 residues: CASSPAGRANTEAFF. The CDR3 coding sequence is TGTGCCAGCAGCCCAGCGGGGCGAGCGAACACTGAAGCTTTCTTT.

The genes are TRBV27 and TRBJ2-4, with 9 bases aligning to TRBD2. Germline V gene lookup returns CDR1 MNHEY and CDR2 SMNVEV (reference sequence). The CDR3 totals 15 residues. Trimming cost V 8 bases and J 7 bases; bases outside gene matches: 12. The CDR3 bases are TGTGCCAGCGGGAATAGCGGGAGAAGTGGGAACATTCAGTACTTC. Protein: CASGNSGRSGNIQYF.

Only a few counts were recorded for this clone. The rearrangement links TRBV27 to TRBJ1-2; D is ambiguous. Trimming cost V 5 bases and J 8 bases, with 15 bases left between them. Germline CDR1 MNHEY, CDR2 SMNVEV (reference sequence). The CDR3 extends over 13 amino acids. The CDR3 loop is CASSQRDGRGYTF. In DNA, the CDR3 is TGTGCCAGCAGTCAGCGAGACGGTCGAGGCTACACCTTC.

V usage is TRBV19 and J usage is TRBJ2-1; 7 bases are shared with TRBD1. The CDR3 has 13 amino acids. Germline-derived CDR1 and CDR2 are LNHDA and SQIVND (reference sequence). The V gene end was trimmed by 4 bases and the J gene end by 6 bases; junction bases not matched to a gene: 3. CDR3 amino acids: CASSKDRVNEQFF. CDR3 coding DNA: TGTGCCAGTAGTAAAGACAGGGTCAATGAGCAGTTCTTC.

The chain is built from TRBV7-2 and TRBJ1-6; D is possibly TRBD1 (5 bases). Trimming stripped 0 bases from V and 6 bases from J, with 9 bases between. The germline gives CDR1 SGHTA, CDR2 FQGNSA. The length of the CDR3 is 15 residues. The CDR3 sequence is CASSLALGGNSPLHF. Written as DNA, the CDR3 is TGTGCCAGCAGCTTAGCGCTGGGGGGTAATTCACCCCTCCACTTT.

Comment on this clone: A much bigger clone sits one base away, suggesting this may be a read error. Other nucleotide sequences in the sample specify the same CDR3. The chain is built from TRBV27 and TRBJ2-2; a possible D gene is TRBD1 (5 bases). This CDR3 contains 14 residues. Per the germline V gene, CDR1 is MNHEY and CDR2 is SMNVEV (reference sequence). Trimming left V 4 bases short and J 1 base short, with 7 bases between. The CDR3 region has the DNA TGTGCCAGCAGTTATGGACAGAACACCGGGGAGCTGTTTTTT. This sequence encodes CASSYGQNTGELFF.

The chain carries TRBV18 and TRBJ2-6; 14 bases map to TRBD2. Germline-derived CDR1 and CDR2 are KGHSH and LQKENI. With 5 bases clipped from V and 2 bases from J, the junction kept 14 bases outside the gene matches. There are 21 residues in the CDR3. The CDR3 loop is CASSTLTGTSGRLTGANVLTF. DNA of the CDR3: TGTGCCAGCTCAACGCTTACAGGGACTAGCGGGAGATTGACTGGGGCCAACGTCCTGACTTTC.

This clone was counted between two and nine times. This chain uses TRBV4-1 with TRBJ1-5, with 8 bases aligning to TRBD1. CDR3 length equals 15 residues. Trimming at V came to 4 bases and at J to 1 base, leaving 3 bases not matched to a gene. Germline V lookup: CDR1 MGHRA, CDR2 YSYEKL. Here the CDR3 reads CASSPSGGSNQPQHF. DNA of the CDR3: TGCGCCAGCAGCCCCTCAGGGGGCAGCAATCAGCCCCAGCATTTT.

Comments on this clone: The identical CDR3 is also encoded by other nucleotide sequences in the sample. The chain recombines TRBV29-1 with TRBJ1-1; possible D gene TRBD1, 5 bases. Trimming pared 3 bases from V and 0 bases from J, leaving 8 bases between. The germline V gene encodes CDR1 SQVTM and CDR2 ANQGSEA. The CDR3 spans 13 residues. The chain's CDR3 is CSVEGRLNTEAFF. In nucleotides, the CDR3 is TGCAGCGTTGAGGGGCGTCTGAACACTGAAGCTTTCTTT. Supplemented by reference TRBV29-1 and TRBJ1-1, the full variable domain reads SAVISQKPSRDICQRGTSLTIQCQVDSQVTMMFWYRQQPGQSLTLIATANQGSEATYESGFVIDKFPISRPNLTFSTLTVSNMSPEDSSIYLCSVEGRLNTEAFFGQGTRLTVV.

The V gene is TRBV6-5, the J gene TRBJ2-7, with 8 bases fitting TRBD1. The CDR3 spans 13 residues. V shed 2 bases, J shed 6 bases, and the junction held 3 bases outside the gene matches. Germline V gene lookup returns CDR1 MNHEY and CDR2 SVGAGI. CDR3 residues: CASSYTTGGEQYF. For the CDR3, the DNA is TGTGCCAGCAGTTACACCACAGGGGGCGAGCAGTACTTC.

This CDR3 is CASRGLAGGEDTQYF. In DNA, the CDR3 is TGTGCCAGCAGAGGACTAGCGGGAGGGGAGGATACGCAGTATTTT. The chain joins TRBV6-5 to TRBJ2-3; 15 nucleotides align to TRBD2. After removal of 6 bases from V and 6 bases from J, the junction contained 4 bases not matched to a gene. CDR3 length equals 15 residues. Germline values: CDR1 MNHEY, CDR2 SVGAGI.

The table lists this clone with many counts. The chain carries TRBV7-3 and TRBJ1-6; 10 bases map to TRBD1. V shed 4 bases, J shed 6 bases, and the junction held 9 bases outside the gene matches. CDR3 length equals 17 residues. Germline V CDR1 and CDR2: SGHTA, FQGTGA. CDR3 bases: TGTGCCAGCAGCTCCCTCCGGGACAGGGGTTGTAATTCACCCCTCCACTTT. This encodes CASSSLRDRGCNSPLHF.

This clone was detected only once. The V call is TRBV6-5, the J call TRBJ2-7; 7 nucleotides match TRBD1. Germline V CDR1 and CDR2: MNHEY, SVGAGI. Trimming took 4 bases from V and 4 from J; bases not matched to a gene: 10. The CDR3 extends over 15 amino acids. This chain's CDR3 is CASSLTGSNIYEQYF. CDR3 nucleotide sequence: TGTGCCAGCAGTTTGACAGGGAGCAATATATACGAGCAGTACTTC.

V usage is TRBV27 and J usage is TRBJ2-7; 7 nucleotides align to TRBD2. Germline-derived CDR1 and CDR2 are MNHEY and SMNVEV (reference sequence). V lost 1 base and J lost 6; bases outside the gene matches: 6. The CDR3 is 14 residues long. The CDR3 protein is CASSLFGGSSEQYF. CDR3 bases: TGTGCCAGCAGTTTATTCGGCGGGAGCTCCGAGCAGTACTTC.

The gene calls are TRBV7-2 and TRBJ1-6, with 7 bases aligning to TRBD1. Losses at the gene ends were 5 bases for V and 8 bases for J; bases not matched to a gene: 6. The CDR3 consists of 14 residues. The germline gives CDR1 SGHTA, CDR2 FQGNSA. The CDR3 spells CASSARGVDSPLHF. CDR3 nucleotide sequence: TGTGCCAGCAGCGCCAGGGGGGTGGATTCACCCCTCCACTTT.